Following are 17 T cell receptor beta chains from one sample sequenced in a study of CD8+CD57+ T cells in acquired aplastic anemia. Using genomic DNA as the template, TCR beta VDJ and CDR3 profiling was carried out. TCRdb recomputed calls from the reads with MiXCR, one row per CDR3 protein. This table has about 170,000 distinct CDR3 sequences, 55% to 70% appearing once. The sample comprised sorted CD4+, CD8+, or CD8+CD57+ T cells (not recorded which) from PBMCs. Receptor source: a human donor in good health.

The J gene is TRBJ2-1, the V gene TRBV20-1; the D is unclear. With 6 bases removed from V and 7 bases from J, the gap between germline ends came to 10 bases. Germline V gene data show CDR1 as DFQATT and CDR2 as SNEGSKA (reference sequence). CDR3 length: 11 amino acids. The CDR3 protein is CSARPGNEQFF. DNA of the CDR3: TGCAGTGCCCGCCCGGGTAATGAGCAGTTCTTC.

The genes are TRBV24-1 and TRBJ2-1; D is undetermined. V lost 3 bases and J lost 8, with 10 bases in between. CDR3 length: 13 amino acids. The germline gives CDR1 KGHDR, CDR2 SFDVKD. The CDR3 sequence is CATSDHASYEQFF. The DNA for the CDR3 is TGTGCCACCAGTGATCACGCGAGTTATGAGCAGTTCTTC.

The chain carries TRBV7-3 and TRBJ2-3; the D is unclear. The CDR3 is 14 amino acids. V was pared by 5 bases and J by 10 bases, with 19 bases between. CDR1 is SGHTA and CDR2 is FQGTGA in the germline V gene. This CDR3 is CASSPSPVAFAQYF. In DNA form, the CDR3 reads TGTGCCAGCAGCCCATCCCCTGTGGCGTTTGCGCAGTATTTT.

The chain joins TRBV15 to TRBJ1-1; no firm D call. V dropped 1 base and J dropped 4 bases, with 13 bases sitting between them. From germline, CDR1 is LNHNV and CDR2 YYDKDF (reference sequence). The CDR3 is 15 amino acids. CDR3 DNA sequence: TGTGCCACCAGCAGAGGTCGAGGACGAGGCACTGAAGCTTTCTTT. Protein: CATSRGRGRGTEAFF.

Regarding this clonotype: One base away lies a much larger clone, so this may be a sequencing read error. This chain connects TRBV19 to TRBJ2-2; 8 bases line up with TRBD2. Germline trimming cut 7 bases from V and 2 bases from J; bases unmatched to any gene: 3. This CDR3 contains 14 residues. Germline values: CDR1 LNHDA, CDR2 SQIVND (reference sequence). CDR3 DNA sequence: TGTGCCAGTAAACTAGCGGTAAACACCGGGGAGCTGTTTTTT. Protein product: CASKLAVNTGELFF.

The CDR3 sequence is CASSGNQGSAVDTEAFF. The CDR3, as DNA: TGTGCCAGCAGTGGGAATCAGGGTTCGGCTGTAGACACTGAAGCTTTCTTT. This sequence joins TRBV2 and TRBJ1-1; D possibly corresponds to TRBD1 (5 bases). The CDR3 runs to 17 residues. Per germline, CDR1 SNHLY and CDR2 FYNNEI. Trimming took off 4 bases at V and 3 bases at J, with 21 bases between the two ends. The whole variable domain, remainder taken from reference TRBV2 and TRBJ1-1, is EPEVTQTPSHQVTQMGQEVILRCVPISNHLYFYWYRQILGQKVEFLVSFYNNEISEKSEIFDDQFSVERPDGSNFTLKIRSTKLEDSAMYFCASSGNQGSAVDTEAFFGQGTRLTVV.

The chain joins TRBV5-4 to TRBJ2-5, with 8 bases aligning to TRBD1. The CDR3 sequence is 14 residues long. The trim removed 6 bases at V and 1 base at J, leaving 5 bases unmatched. Per the germline V gene, CDR1 is SGHNT and CDR2 is YYREEE (reference sequence). CDR3 coding DNA: TGTGCCAGCAACCTCGGACAGGGCCAAGAGACCCAGTACTTC. Translating it yields CASNLGQGQETQYF. Full variable domain (rest looked up from reference TRBV5-4 and TRBJ2-5): ETGVTQSPTHLIKTRGQQVTLRCSSQSGHNTVSWYQQALGQGPQFIFQYYREEENGRGNFPPRFSGLQFPNYSSELNVNALELDDSALYLCASNLGQGQETQYFGPGTRLLVL.

This clonotype has a count of ten or more. The gene calls are TRBV7-9 and TRBJ2-2, with 7 bases aligning to TRBD2. Germline V gene lookup returns CDR1 SEHNR and CDR2 FQNEAQ (reference sequence). The length of the CDR3 is 14 residues. The J segment lost 3 bases and the V segment lost 5 bases, leaving 3 bases of the junction unmatched. CDR3: CASSPGLYTGELFF. In DNA form, the CDR3 reads TGTGCCAGCAGCCCGGGACTATACACCGGGGAGCTGTTTTTT.

The CDR3 here is CASSLEGQGLSYEQYF. The CDR3 DNA is TGCGCCAGCAGCTTGGAGGGACAGGGTTTATCCTACGAGCAGTACTTC. This chain joins TRBV5-1 and TRBJ2-7; 9 positions match TRBD1. This CDR3 region has 16 residues. Trimming removed 0 bases from V and 1 base from J; junction bases left unmatched: 5. Germline lookup yields CDR1 SGHRS and CDR2 YFSETQ.

The V call is TRBV20-1, the J call TRBJ2-5, with 7 bases aligning to TRBD1. Germline V CDR1 and CDR2: DFQATT, SNEGSKA (reference sequence). The CDR3 extends over 13 amino acids. V dropped 5 bases and J dropped 3; count of bases not matched to a gene: 6. The CDR3 reads CSAARQGKETQYF. The CDR3 DNA reads as TGCAGTGCTGCCAGACAGGGTAAAGAGACCCAGTACTTC.

This clonotype was observed a handful of times. The V gene is TRBV7-6, the J gene TRBJ2-7; TRBD1 aligns across 9 bases. The CDR3 sequence is 14 residues long. J gave up 6 bases and V 5 bases, and 8 bases lay outside the gene matches. Germline V gene lookup returns CDR1 SGHVS and CDR2 FNYEAQ. CDR3 sequence (DNA): TGTGCCAGCAGCAGCCCGGGACAGGGTAGCGAGCAGTACTTC. Protein sequence: CASSSPGQGSEQYF. Full variable domain (outside the CDR3, taken from reference TRBV7-6 and TRBJ2-7): GAGVSQSPRYKVTKRGQDVALRCDPISGHVSLYWYRQALGQGPEFLTYFNYEAQQDKSGLPNDRFSAERPEGSISTLTIQRTEQRDSAMYRCASSSPGQGSEQYFGPGTRLTVT.

The chain combines TRBV19 with TRBJ1-2; D not resolved. This CDR3 has 12 amino acids. Trimming removed 8 bases from V and 0 bases from J, with 7 bases in between. Germline assignment: CDR1 LNHDA and CDR2 SQIVND (reference sequence). Here the CDR3 reads CASGPPNYGYTF. CDR3 sequence (DNA): TGTGCCAGTGGACCTCCTAACTATGGCTACACCTTC.

Turning to this clonotype: A read error may account for a junction end that differs from germline. The chain employs TRBV20-1 and TRBJ2-7; the D is unclear. The CDR3 totals 12 residues. The germline gives CDR1 DFQATT, CDR2 SNEGSKA (reference sequence). This CDR3 reads CSARESSYKQYF. In nucleotides, the CDR3 is TGCAGTGCTAGGGAAAGCTCCTACAAGCAGTACTTC.

The rearrangement links TRBV25-1 to TRBJ1-1; D gene unclear. Per germline, CDR1 MGHDK and CDR2 SYGVNS. The CDR3 length is 12 residues. Trimming left V 9 bases short and J 2 bases short, with 10 bases between. This CDR3 is CASRGLNTEAFF. The CDR3 DNA reads TGTGCCAGTAGAGGACTTAACACTGAAGCTTTCTTT. The variable domain in full, with the rest retrieved from reference TRBV25-1 and TRBJ1-1, is EADIYQTPRYLVIGTGKKITLECSQTMGHDKMYWYQQDPGMELHLIHYSYGVNSTEKGDLSSESTVSRIRTEHFPLTLESARPSHTSQYLCASRGLNTEAFFGQGTRLTVV.

The chain links TRBV7-2 to TRBJ2-7, with D unresolved. The CDR3 has 17 amino acids. The V and J ends lost 0 bases and 0 bases respectively, with 15 bases between them. In germline, CDR1 is SGHTA, CDR2 FQGNSA. The CDR3 protein is CASSLAAHVANSYEQYF. The DNA for the CDR3 is TGTGCCAGCAGCTTAGCCGCACATGTCGCGAACTCCTACGAGCAGTACTTC.

This clonotype was counted ten times or more. The rearrangement links TRBV12-3 or TRBV12-4 to TRBJ2-2, with D possibly being TRBD1 (5 bases). The CDR3 loop spans 13 amino acids. The V end was cut by 1 base, the J end by 6 bases, with 6 bases between. CDR3 bases: TGTGCCAGCAGTTTAGAGGGGCCCGGGGAGCTGTTTTTT. Amino acids: CASSLEGPGELFF.

The chain joins TRBV29-1 to TRBJ2-7; no clear D gene. V lost 7 bases, J lost 2 bases, and 12 bases lay in between. The CDR3 runs 12 residues. CDR1 is SQVTM, CDR2 ANQGSEA, per germline. The CDR3 sequence is CSALTRPYEQYF. The CDR3 DNA reads TGCAGCGCTCTGACAAGGCCCTACGAGCAGTACTTC.